This is a list of T cell receptor beta chains from one sample in a study of identical twins. TCRdb used MiXCR to reprocess the 5' RACE reads, holding one entry per CDR3 protein. The sample records some 1,600,000 distinct CDR3 sequences, under 35% being singletons. The sequenced sample was cord blood. The source is a newborn girl in good health. Both conserved end residues are part of each CDR3. A D gene is named only where the DNA matches it firmly. For some rows the clone size is stated as once, few or many, or as a class when expanded; others skip it.

cdr3_aa	cdr3_nt	d_call	clone_size	v_call	j_call
CASSHEPTYEQYF	TGTGCCAGCAGTCACGAACCGACGTACGAGCAGTACTTC	NA	NA	TRBV27	TRBJ2-7
CASSQGLAGGANEQFF	TGCGCCAGCAGCCAAGGGCTAGCGGGAGGCGCAAATGAGCAGTTCTTC	TRBD2	many	TRBV4-1	TRBJ2-1
CSVSGREGSSTDTQYF	TGCAGCGTTAGCGGGAGAGAAGGTTCCAGCACAGATACGCAGTATTTT	TRBD2	NA	TRBV29-1	TRBJ2-3
CASSILAGGHYEQYF	TGTGCCAGTAGTATCCTAGCGGGAGGACACTACGAGCAGTACTTC	TRBD2	NA	TRBV19	TRBJ2-7
CASSLAKGQSSYNEQFF	TGTGCCAGCAGCTTGGCTAAGGGACAAAGCTCCTACAATGAGCAGTTCTTC	NA	few	TRBV5-6	TRBJ2-1
CASSKGTGGFNEQYF	TGTGCCAGCAGTAAGGGGACAGGGGGCTTCAACGAGCAGTACTTC	TRBD1	NA	TRBV7-9	TRBJ2-7
CASSPSTGVQFF	TGTGCCAGCTCACCTTCTACAGGGGTGCAGTTCTTC	TRBD1	few	TRBV18	TRBJ2-1
CASSQDLAGGLPDTQYF	TGCGCCAGCAGCCAAGACCTAGCGGGGGGGCTCCCAGATACGCAGTATTTT	TRBD2	NA	TRBV4-1	TRBJ2-3
CASSESFLQPQHF	TGCGCCAGCAGTGAGTCGTTTTTGCAGCCCCAGCATTTT	NA	NA	TRBV10-2	TRBJ1-5
CASSVRGHTDTQYF	TGTGCCAGCAGTGTGAGGGGACACACAGATACGCAGTATTTT	NA	few	TRBV2	TRBJ2-3
CALRGPLWGYTF	TGTGCTCTTCGTGGACCCCTATGGGGCTACACCTTC	NA	NA	TRBV21-1	TRBJ1-2
CASSVYQEPYEQYF	TGTGCCAGCAGCGTCTACCAGGAACCCTACGAGCAGTACTTC	NA	NA	TRBV28	TRBJ2-7
CASSQRGLAYEQYF	TGTGCCAGCAGCCAAAGGGGACTAGCCTACGAGCAGTACTTC	TRBD2	few	TRBV4-2	TRBJ2-7
CASSYSNWGLAGLSQFF	TGTGCCAGCAGTTACTCGAACTGGGGACTAGCGGGATTATCGCAGTTCTTC	TRBD2	NA	TRBV6-2/TRBV6-3	TRBJ2-1
CASRGNRLGLDTQYF	TGTGCCAGCAGGGGGAACAGGTTAGGGCTAGATACGCAGTATTTT	NA	NA	TRBV5-5	TRBJ2-3
CASGTTSTDTQYF	TGTGCCAGCGGGACAACAAGCACAGATACGCAGTATTTT	NA	NA	TRBV12-5	TRBJ2-3
CASCPRTSGRVNEQFF	TGTGCCAGCTGCCCCCGGACTAGCGGGAGGGTTAATGAGCAGTTCTTC	TRBD2	few	TRBV2	TRBJ2-1
CSARVEGAGGRQRAQYF	TGCAGTGCTAGAGTGGAGGGAGCGGGGGGCCGCCAAAGGGCCCAGTACTTC	TRBD2	few	TRBV20-1	TRBJ2-7
CAWGRGYGYTF	TGTGCCTGGGGGAGGGGGTATGGCTACACCTTC	NA	few	TRBV30	TRBJ1-2
CSAREASGGFYNEQYF	TGCAGTGCTAGAGAGGCTAGCGGGGGGTTCTACAATGAGCAGTACTTC	TRBD2	NA	TRBV20-1	TRBJ2-7
CSVGGRSSPYEQYF	TGCAGCGTTGGCGGGAGGTCTTCCCCCTACGAGCAGTACTTC	TRBD2	few	TRBV29-1	TRBJ2-7
CAISGTGVHEQYF	TGTGCCATCAGTGGGACAGGGGTCCACGAGCAGTACTTC	TRBD1	few	TRBV10-3	TRBJ2-7
CASTGVQGAGGYTF	TGTGCCAGCACCGGAGTACAGGGGGCAGGCGGCTACACCTTC	TRBD1	few	TRBV6-5	TRBJ1-2
CASSLHAAYEQYF	TGCGCCAGCAGCTTGCACGCCGCCTACGAGCAGTACTTC	NA	many	TRBV5-1	TRBJ2-7
CASSPNPVIRFKETQYF	TGTGCCAGCTCACCCAACCCAGTTATCAGGTTTAAAGAGACCCAGTACTTC	NA	NA	TRBV18	TRBJ2-5
CSARGTVYSNQPQHF	TGCAGTGCTAGAGGGACAGTTTATAGCAATCAGCCCCAGCATTTT	NA	NA	TRBV20-1	TRBJ1-5
CASSLAPKTETPYNEQFF	TGTGCCAGCAGTTTAGCCCCTAAGACAGAGACCCCCTACAATGAGCAGTTCTTC	NA	NA	TRBV28	TRBJ2-1
CASSLPGGYNEQFF	TGCGCCAGCAGCTTGCCGGGGGGCTACAATGAGCAGTTCTTC	TRBD2	many	TRBV5-1	TRBJ2-1
CASSPGSGQGNEQFF	TGTGCCAGCAGTCCAGGTTCGGGGCAGGGGAATGAGCAGTTCTTC	NA	many	TRBV12-3/TRBV12-4	TRBJ2-1